This entry lists 27 T cell receptor beta chains sequenced from one sample in a study of graft-versus-host responses after intestinal transplantation. TCRdb's table, derived via immunoSEQ multiplex PCR, lists solely in-frame clones and lacks some. Of roughly 62,000 clones listed, around 91% are singletons. This specimen was PBMCs, taken less than 130 days after intestinal transplantation. The receptors stem from a human patient who received an intestinal transplant, so some T cells may come from the graft donor.

The chain employs TRBV18 and TRBJ2-7; D not resolved. This CDR3 is built from 12 residues. Trimming stripped 3 bases from V and 6 bases from J, with 9 bases between. CDR1 is KGHSH and CDR2 is LQKENI in the germline V gene. Written as DNA, the CDR3 is TGTGCCAGCTCACCCCCCTCGGGCGAGCAGTACTTC. Encoded protein: CASSPPSGEQYF.

CDR3 sequence: CASSELGSAATGVGYTF. DNA of the CDR3: TGTGCCAGCAGTGAATTGGGTTCAGCGGCTACAGGGGTTGGCTACACCTTC. V is TRBV6-1 and J is TRBJ1-2, with 7 bases matching TRBD1. Germline trimming cut 2 bases from V and 7 bases from J; bases unmatched to any gene: 16. This CDR3 spans 17 amino acids. CDR1 is MNHNS, CDR2 SASEGT, per germline.

This chain connects TRBV7-8 to TRBJ1-5; D is undetermined. This CDR3 contains 15 residues. Germline loops: CDR1 SGHVS, CDR2 FQNEAQ. Trimming left V 0 bases short and J 7 bases short, with 13 bases between. The CDR3 DNA follows: TGTGCCAGCAGCTTAGCGCGTTTAGGCGGGCAGCCCCAGCATTTT. Translation gives CASSLARLGGQPQHF.

This clone has a handful of counts. This chain's CDR3 is CASSDVGGETQYF. The CDR3 nucleotides read TGTGCCAGCAGTGATGTGGGGGGAGAGACCCAGTACTTC. The chain uses TRBV2 and TRBJ2-5; maybe TRBD2 (6 bases). Germline CDR1 reads SNHLY; CDR2 reads FYNNEI. This CDR3 spans 13 amino acids. Trimming pared 3 bases from V and 4 bases from J, leaving 9 bases between.

The V and J genes are TRBV7-9 and TRBJ2-3; the D gene is possibly TRBD2 (6 bases). The CDR3 spans 14 residues. Germline CDR1 reads SEHNR; CDR2 reads FQNEAQ (reference sequence). V was pared by 5 bases and J by 2 bases, with 11 bases between. The CDR3 DNA follows: TGTGCCAGCAGCACGGGACTGTTCACAGATACGCAGTATTTT. Its translation is CASSTGLFTDTQYF. Variable domain in full (rest from reference TRBV7-9 and TRBJ2-3): DTGVSQNPRHKITKRGQNVTFRCDPISEHNRLYWYRQTLGQGPEFLTYFQNEAQLEKSRLLSDRFSAERPKGSFSTLEIQRTEQGDSAMYLCASSTGLFTDTQYFGPGTRLTVL.

This clone was seen a single time. The CDR3 loop is CASSGQGSSTEAFF. The CDR3 coding sequence is TGCGCCAGCAGCGGACAGGGTAGCTCTACTGAAGCTTTCTTT. V is TRBV5-1 and J is TRBJ1-1; 8 bases match TRBD1. The length of the CDR3 is 14 residues. Trimming at V came to 4 bases and at J to 5 bases, leaving 7 bases not matched to a gene. The V gene's germline CDR1 is SGHRS and CDR2 YFSETQ.

This chain joins TRBV11-2 and TRBJ2-1, with TRBD1 matching over 7 bases. This CDR3 comprises 15 residues. The V and J ends lost 5 bases and 7 bases, in that order; junction bases with no gene match: 11. CDR1 SGHAT and CDR2 FQNNGV come from the germline V gene. The DNA of the CDR3 is TGTGCCAGCAGCCTGTTGACAGGGCCCCTAAATGAGCAGTTCTTC. Translation: CASSLLTGPLNEQFF.

This chain uses TRBV18 with TRBJ2-5; weak D call: TRBD2 (5 bases). Trimming left V 3 bases short and J 2 bases short, with 7 bases between. The CDR3 sequence is 13 residues long. Looked up from germline, CDR1 is KGHSH and CDR2 is LQKENI. CDR3 sequence: CASSPRLQETQYF. The CDR3 DNA is TGTGCCAGCTCACCTAGACTACAAGAGACCCAGTACTTC.

The chain joins TRBV28 to TRBJ1-3; the D gene is possibly TRBD1 (5 bases). The germline CDR1 and CDR2 sequences are MDHEN and SYDVKM. The CDR3 runs to 16 residues. The V and J ends lost 6 bases and 0 bases respectively, with 15 bases between them. CDR3 nucleotides: TGTGCCAGCAGCCCCCCGGGGGAGGGCTCTGGAAACACCATATATTTT. Protein: CASSPPGEGSGNTIYF.

The V and J genes are TRBV14 and TRBJ2-1, with D possibly matching TRBD1 (5 bases). Germline CDR1 SGHDN, CDR2 FVKESK. The length of the CDR3 is 13 residues. The V and J ends lost 6 bases and 11 bases respectively, with 17 bases between them. The CDR3 sequence: CASSPGRAGQQFF. In DNA, the CDR3 is TGTGCCAGCAGTCCAGGGCGCGCAGGACAGCAGTTCTTC.

This sequence joins TRBV7-9 and TRBJ2-1; no firm D call. Deletions cut 3 bases from V and 6 bases from J, with 12 bases between. This CDR3 comprises 14 residues. CDR1 and CDR2 (germline): SEHNR, FQNEAQ (reference sequence). Here the CDR3 reads CASSFRLAVNEQFF. As DNA, the CDR3 is TGTGCCAGCAGCTTTAGGCTGGCGGTCAATGAGCAGTTCTTC.

On this clone itself: At one end the junction does not follow the germline gene, possibly because of a read error. The genes are TRBV10-3 and TRBJ2-7; D is ambiguous. Germline CDR1 ENHRY, CDR2 SYGVKD. This CDR3 comprises 14 residues. DNA for the CDR3: TGTGCCAGCAGTACCCCCATAACCTCCTACGAGCAGTACTTC. Its translation: CASSTPITSYEQYF.

The chain couples TRBV15 to TRBJ2-5; 8 bases align to TRBD2. The CDR3 spans 15 residues. With 1 base clipped from V and 9 bases from J, the junction kept 10 bases outside the gene matches. CDR1 is LNHNV, CDR2 YYDKDF, per germline (reference sequence). The CDR3 region is CATSRGRGGTMAQYF. The CDR3 nucleotides read TGTGCCACCAGCAGAGGACGGGGGGGGACCATGGCCCAGTACTTC.

The chain recombines TRBV19 with TRBJ1-3, with D possibly being TRBD1 (6 bases). The CDR3 sequence is 14 residues long. Germline CDR1 reads LNHDA; CDR2 reads SQIVND (reference sequence). Trimming stripped 8 bases from V and 1 base from J, with 12 bases between. CDR3 DNA sequence: TGTGCCAGTTTGGACAGTCCGTCTGGAAACACCATATATTTT. It codes for CASLDSPSGNTIYF. The entire variable domain, with the rest obtained from reference TRBV19 and TRBJ1-3, is as follows: DGGITQSPKYLFRKEGQNVTLSCEQNLNHDAMYWYRQDPGQGLRLIYYSQIVNDFQKGDIAEGYSVSREKKESFPLTVTSAQKNPTAFYLCASLDSPSGNTIYFGEGSWLTVV.

V and J are TRBV29-1 and TRBJ2-1; D possibly corresponds to TRBD2 (5 bases). This CDR3 contains 16 residues. Deletions cut 1 base from V and 0 bases from J, with 13 bases between. Germline lookup yields CDR1 SQVTM and CDR2 ANQGSEA. CDR3 loop: CSVEGHKRSSYNEQFF. The CDR3 bases are TGCAGCGTTGAAGGGCATAAGCGGAGCTCCTACAATGAGCAGTTCTTC.

A word on this clone: Different DNA sequences within this sample yield the same CDR3. V usage is TRBV2 and J usage is TRBJ2-3, with D maybe TRBD1 (7 bases). CDR1 is SNHLY, CDR2 FYNNEI, per germline. This CDR3 spans 16 amino acids. The V and J ends lost 3 bases and 1 base respectively, with 14 bases between them. The CDR3 DNA reads as TGTGCCAGCAGTGATGTGGAGGGGGCTCGCACAGATACGCAGTATTTT. It yields the protein CASSDVEGARTDTQYF.

V gene TRBV15 combines with J gene TRBJ2-3, with a possible D match to TRBD1 (8 bases). Germline-derived CDR1 and CDR2 are LNHNV and YYDKDF (reference sequence). There are 18 residues in the CDR3. Trimming shortened V by 5 bases and J by 2 bases, and 23 bases separated the two germline ends. The CDR3 region is CATSPWGYRGGLTDTQYF. For the CDR3, the DNA is TGTGCCACCAGCCCCTGGGGCTACAGGGGGGGACTCACAGATACGCAGTATTTT.

The count of this clone is one. The rearrangement uses TRBV7-9 and TRBJ2-7; 10 bases are shared with TRBD1. In germline, CDR1 is SEHNR, CDR2 FQNEAQ (reference sequence). Trimming cost V 3 bases and J 3 bases; bases outside gene matches: 8. The CDR3 covers 16 residues. For the CDR3, the DNA is TGTGCCAGCAGCTTGGCGCCGGGACAGGGGAGCTACGAGCAGTACTTC. It yields the protein CASSLAPGQGSYEQYF.

The chain is built from TRBV2 and TRBJ2-4; D remains unclear. V lost 1 base and J 9 bases, leaving 13 bases between the germline ends. Germline lookup yields CDR1 SNHLY and CDR2 FYNNEI. There are 14 residues in the CDR3. CDR3 residues: CASSEVSSPVIQYF. In nucleotides, the CDR3 is TGTGCCAGCAGTGAAGTCTCCTCCCCGGTCATTCAGTACTTC.

The chain combines TRBV5-1 with TRBJ2-3; D gene uncertain. The CDR3 sequence is 13 residues long. Deletions cut 5 bases from V and 6 bases from J, with 13 bases between. Germline loops: CDR1 SGHRS, CDR2 YFSETQ. Here the CDR3 reads CASRDGSGDTQYF. Written as DNA, the CDR3 is TGCGCCAGCAGGGATGGGTCCGGGGATACGCAGTATTTT.

V gene TRBV5-4 combines with J gene TRBJ1-4; possibly TRBD1 for D (5 bases). With 0 bases removed from V and 8 bases from J, the gap between germline ends came to 11 bases. CDR3 length: 14 amino acids. Per germline, CDR1 SGHNT and CDR2 YYREEE (reference sequence). CDR3 DNA sequence: TGTGCCAGCAGCTTGGCGGGGGTGGAGGAAAAACTGTTTTTT. Its translation: CASSLAGVEEKLFF.

This clone was seen only once. V and J are TRBV6-1 and TRBJ1-2, with D unresolved. Per the germline V gene, CDR1 is MNHNS and CDR2 is SASEGT. The CDR3 is 11 amino acids. V was trimmed by 6 bases and J by 7 bases, leaving 9 bases between them. CDR3 region: CASRGAVGYTF. In DNA form, the CDR3 reads TGTGCCAGCAGGGGAGCTGTTGGCTACACCTTC.

The chain employs TRBV9 and TRBJ2-3; 7 nucleotides line up with TRBD2. The CDR3 covers 14 residues. J gave up 3 bases and V 2 bases, and 3 bases lay outside the gene matches. CDR1 SGDLS and CDR2 YYNGEE come from the germline V gene. The DNA of the CDR3 is TGTGCCAGCAGCGTTTGGGGGGGAACAGATACGCAGTATTTT. As protein: CASSVWGGTDTQYF. Full variable domain (remainder filled in from reference TRBV9 and TRBJ2-3): DSGVTQTPKHLITATGQRVTLRCSPRSGDLSVYWYQQSLDQGLQFLIQYYNGEERAKGNILERFSAQQFPDLHSELNLSSLELGDSALYFCASSVWGGTDTQYFGPGTRLTVL.

V usage is TRBV28 and J usage is TRBJ1-1; D gene ambiguous. CDR3 size: 15 residues. The V end lost 4 bases, the J end lost 1 base, and 13 bases lay between the germline ends. CDR1 and CDR2 (germline): MDHEN, SYDVKM. The CDR3 loop is CASSSPWVGNTEAFF. CDR3 nucleotides: TGTGCCAGCAGTTCACCTTGGGTGGGGAACACTGAAGCTTTCTTT. The entire variable domain, with the rest obtained from reference TRBV28 and TRBJ1-1, is as follows: DVKVTQSSRYLVKRTGEKVFLECVQDMDHENMFWYRQDPGLGLRLIYFSYDVKMKEKGDIPEGYSVSREKKERFSLILESASTNQTSMYLCASSSPWVGNTEAFFGQGTRLTVV.

J is TRBJ2-7 and V is TRBV27; TRBD1 matches at 7 bases. Germline CDR1 reads MNHEY; CDR2 reads SMNVEV (reference sequence). V lost 10 bases, J lost 2 bases, and 14 bases stayed unmatched. The CDR3 runs 15 residues. The CDR3: CATTHSLGQTYEQYF. CDR3 in DNA: TGTGCCACCACCCACAGTTTGGGACAGACCTACGAGCAGTACTTC.

The genes are TRBV11-2 and TRBJ2-7; no definite D call. Germline CDR1 is SGHAT and CDR2 is FQNNGV. The CDR3 totals 14 residues. Trimming removed 3 bases from V and 3 bases from J, with 12 bases in between. Here the CDR3 DNA reads TGTGCCAGCAGCTTCGGTTTCGGCGGCTACGAGCAGTACTTC. This gives the protein CASSFGFGGYEQYF. Using reference TRBV11-2 and TRBJ2-7 for the parts outside the CDR3, the full variable domain is EAGVAQSPRYKIIEKRQSVAFWCNPISGHATLYWYQQILGQGPKLLIQFQNNGVVDDSQLPKDRFSAERLKGVDSTLKIQPAKLEDSAVYLCASSFGFGGYEQYFGPGTRLTVT.

The rearrangement joins TRBV6-5 to TRBJ2-7, with D perhaps matching TRBD1 or TRBD2 (5 bases each). This CDR3 comprises 14 residues. Trimming cost V 0 bases and J 2 bases, with 8 bases left between them. The germline V gene encodes CDR1 MNHEY and CDR2 SVGAGI. The CDR3 DNA is TGTGCCAGCAGTTACTCGAGGGACCCCTACGAGCAGTACTTC. This encodes CASSYSRDPYEQYF.